A few counts support the clone carrying this TCR beta chain. No antigen is known for it. TCRdb re-analysed the RT-PCR reads in MiXCR, keeping a single row per CDR3 protein. The table lists more than 200,000 distinct CDR3 sequences, roughly an eighth of them singletons. J gave up 5 bases and V 2 bases, and 5 bases lay outside the gene matches. Germline-derived CDR1 and CDR2 are SEHNR and FQNEAQ (reference sequence). The CDR3 is made up of 15 amino acids. This specimen comes from a study of response to subunit inactivated influenza vaccine. Regarding the study as a whole: Authors suggested each seasonal flu vaccination may recruit only limited numbers of new T cells.

Specimen: non-naive T cells sorted from PBMCs, collected around 15 days before vaccination. V gene TRBV7-9 combines with J gene TRBJ2-2; TRBD2 matches 7 bases. This clonotype originated in a man aged 45-65 years who received an inactivated influenza vaccine. CDR3 DNA sequence: TGTGCCAGCAGCTTAAGCTCACTAGCGACCGGGGAGCTGTTTTTT. Protein sequence: CASSLSSLATGELFF.